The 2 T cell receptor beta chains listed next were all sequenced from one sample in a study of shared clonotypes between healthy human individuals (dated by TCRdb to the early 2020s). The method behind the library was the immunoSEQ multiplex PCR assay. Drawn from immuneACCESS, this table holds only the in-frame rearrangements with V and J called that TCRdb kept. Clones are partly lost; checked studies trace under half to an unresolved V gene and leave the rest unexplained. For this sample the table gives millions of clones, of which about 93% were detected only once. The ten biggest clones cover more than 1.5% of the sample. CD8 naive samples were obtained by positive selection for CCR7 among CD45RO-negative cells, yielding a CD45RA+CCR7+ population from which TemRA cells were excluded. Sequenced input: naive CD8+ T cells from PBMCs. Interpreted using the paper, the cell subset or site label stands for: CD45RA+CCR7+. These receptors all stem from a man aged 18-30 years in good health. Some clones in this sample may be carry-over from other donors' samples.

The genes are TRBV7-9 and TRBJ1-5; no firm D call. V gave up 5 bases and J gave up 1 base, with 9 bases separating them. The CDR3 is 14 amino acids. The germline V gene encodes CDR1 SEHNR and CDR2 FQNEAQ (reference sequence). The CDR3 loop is CASSMGNSNQPQHF. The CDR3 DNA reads TGTGCCAGCAGCATGGGGAACAGCAATCAGCCCCAGCATTTT.

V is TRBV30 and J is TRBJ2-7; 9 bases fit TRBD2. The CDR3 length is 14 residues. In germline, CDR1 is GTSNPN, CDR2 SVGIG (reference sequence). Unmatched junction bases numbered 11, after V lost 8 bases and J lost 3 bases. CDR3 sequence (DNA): TGTGCCATGGAAGGCCTAGCGGGGAACTACGAGCAGTACTTC. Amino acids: CAMEGLAGNYEQYF.